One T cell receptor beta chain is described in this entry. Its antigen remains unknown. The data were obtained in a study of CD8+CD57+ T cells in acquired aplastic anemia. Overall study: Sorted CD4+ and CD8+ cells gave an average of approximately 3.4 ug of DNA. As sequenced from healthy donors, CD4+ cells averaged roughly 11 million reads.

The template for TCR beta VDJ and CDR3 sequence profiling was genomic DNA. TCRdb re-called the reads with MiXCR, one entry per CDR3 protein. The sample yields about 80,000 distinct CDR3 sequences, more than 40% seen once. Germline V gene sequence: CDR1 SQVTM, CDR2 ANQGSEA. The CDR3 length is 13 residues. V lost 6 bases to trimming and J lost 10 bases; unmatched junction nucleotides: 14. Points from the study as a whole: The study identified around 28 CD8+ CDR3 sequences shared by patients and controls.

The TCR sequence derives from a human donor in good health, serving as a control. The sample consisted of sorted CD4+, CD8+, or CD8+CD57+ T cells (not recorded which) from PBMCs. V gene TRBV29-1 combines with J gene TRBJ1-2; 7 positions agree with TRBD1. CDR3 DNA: TGCAGCGTGGATAGTGACAGGGTCGGGGTCTACACCTTC. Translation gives CSVDSDRVGVYTF.